The 27 T cell receptor beta chains presented below share a single source sample, sequenced in a study of neoadjuvant nivolumab and ipilimumab in lung cancer. Assay used: immunoSEQ multiplex PCR; TCRdb lists only in-frame clones, some missing. The sample shows about 26,000 clones, around 86% of them seen only once. This sample comprised tumor tissue, obtained after neoadjuvant nivolumab, alone or with ipilimumab, at or shortly before surgery. Receptor source: an adult with non-small cell lung cancer.

The rearrangement uses TRBV18 and TRBJ2-4, with a weak D call TRBD1 (6 bases). Trimming took off 2 bases at V and 9 bases at J, with 14 bases between the two ends. The CDR3 length is 14 residues. Germline lookup yields CDR1 KGHSH and CDR2 LQKENI. In DNA, the CDR3 is TGTGCCAGCTCACCAAACAGGGCGGACTCCATTCAGTACTTC. Residues: CASSPNRADSIQYF.

V and J are TRBV5-1 and TRBJ2-3, with D perhaps being TRBD1 or TRBD2 (5 bases each). Germline-derived CDR1 and CDR2 are SGHRS and YFSETQ. The CDR3 sequence is 13 residues long. V was clipped by 5 bases and J by 4 bases, with 11 bases between them. The CDR3: CASSGGNADTQYF. For the CDR3, the DNA is TGCGCCAGCAGTGGGGGAAATGCAGATACGCAGTATTTT. Using reference TRBV5-1 and TRBJ2-3 for the parts outside the CDR3, the full variable domain is KAGVTQTPRYLIKTRGQQVTLSCSPISGHRSVSWYQQTPGQGLQFLFEYFSETQRNKGNFPGRFSGRQFSNSRSEMNVSTLELGDSALYLCASSGGNADTQYFGPGTRLTVL.

The rearrangement links TRBV6-1 to TRBJ1-3; D may be TRBD1 (6 bases). The V end was cut by 7 bases, the J end by 2 bases, with 12 bases between. The CDR3 length is 14 residues. Germline CDR1 MNHNS, CDR2 SASEGT. The CDR3 DNA sequence: TGTGCCAGCACGTGGCAGGGGACTGGAAACACCATATATTTT. This codes for CASTWQGTGNTIYF.

The rearrangement joins TRBV11-3 to TRBJ2-3; perhaps TRBD1 as D (5 bases). This CDR3 contains 18 residues. Germline V CDR1 and CDR2: SGHNT, YENEEA. Trimming took off 5 bases at V and 2 bases at J, with 23 bases between the two ends. The CDR3: CASSTRGRVIDATDTQYF. CDR3 in DNA: TGTGCCAGCAGCACCCGAGGCAGGGTCATCGACGCCACAGATACGCAGTATTTT. The full variable domain, its missing parts supplied by reference TRBV11-3 and TRBJ2-3, is EAGVVQSPRYKIIEKKQPVAFWCNPISGHNTLYWYLQNLGQGPELLIRYENEEAVDDSQLPKDRFSAERLKGVDSTLKIQPAELGDSAVYLCASSTRGRVIDATDTQYFGPGTRLTVL.

On this clone: One junction end does not reproduce the germline sequence, and a read error may be involved. This sequence joins TRBV5-6 and TRBJ1-5, with D possibly being TRBD1 (5 bases). This CDR3 comprises 11 residues. CDR1 and CDR2 from the germline V gene are SGHDT and YYEEEE. The CDR3 region is CASSLGELMDF. The CDR3 DNA is TGTGCCAGCAGCTTAGGGGAGTTGATGGATTTT.

J is TRBJ2-5 and V is TRBV27, with D uncertain. The length of the CDR3 is 13 residues. Germline loops: CDR1 MNHEY, CDR2 SMNVEV (reference sequence). Deletions cut 8 bases from V and 5 bases from J, with 15 bases between. The CDR3 here is CASAPVPGETQYF. CDR3 DNA sequence: TGTGCCAGCGCGCCGGTTCCGGGTGAGACCCAGTACTTC.

This chain connects TRBV6-5 to TRBJ1-2; 10 nucleotides line up with TRBD1. From germline, CDR1 is MNHEY and CDR2 SVGAGI. The CDR3 contains 15 residues. With V trimmed by 6 bases and J by 2 bases, 6 bases remained unmatched. CDR3 bases: TGTGCCAGCAGGACCCCGGGACAGGGGAACTATGGCTACACCTTC. Amino acid sequence: CASRTPGQGNYGYTF.

As concerns this clone: The sample contains more than one DNA sequence encoding this CDR3. The V gene is TRBV30, the J gene TRBJ1-4, with no clear D. The CDR3 is made up of 13 amino acids. Germline V gene data show CDR1 as GTSNPN and CDR2 as SVGIG (reference sequence). Trimming took 0 bases from V and 3 from J, leaving 5 bases between them. The CDR3: CAWSVRPNEKLFF. The CDR3 DNA follows: TGTGCCTGGAGTGTTAGGCCTAATGAAAAACTGTTTTTT.

This clone is medium-sized (0.01 to 0.1%). The chain recombines TRBV5-6 with TRBJ2-1; D unclear. This CDR3 is built from 12 residues. V was clipped by 4 bases and J by 6 bases, with 8 bases between them. The germline V gene has CDR1 SGHDT and CDR2 YYEEEE. CDR3 sequence reads: CASSPGVNEQFF. For the CDR3, the DNA is TGTGCCAGCAGCCCAGGAGTCAATGAGCAGTTCTTC.

The gene calls are TRBV5-1 and TRBJ1-1; D is unresolved. Trimming took 1 base from V and 2 from J, leaving 9 bases between them. CDR3 length: 14 amino acids. Germline CDR1 SGHRS, CDR2 YFSETQ. The CDR3 sequence: CASSLQYENTEAFF. The CDR3 DNA is TGCGCCAGCAGCTTGCAGTACGAAAACACTGAAGCTTTCTTT.

The chain recombines TRBV5-1 with TRBJ2-5; TRBD1 or TRBD2 may be the D gene (5 bases each). V was shortened by 4 bases and J by 4 bases, with 14 bases between the two germline ends. The length of the CDR3 is 14 residues. The germline V gene has CDR1 SGHRS and CDR2 YFSETQ. As DNA, the CDR3 is TGCGCCAGCAGCCCGAGGGGTGTTGCAGAGACCCAGTACTTC. It specifies CASSPRGVAETQYF.

The chain combines TRBV18 with TRBJ2-1, with D possibly matching TRBD1 (6 bases). Trimming removed 5 bases from V and 8 bases from J, with 22 bases in between. The germline V gene has CDR1 KGHSH and CDR2 LQKENI. This CDR3 contains 16 residues. CDR3 nucleotide sequence: TGTGCCAGCTCATCACAAAGAGGGGGTATCGGGGATGAGCAGTTCTTC. This translates into CASSSQRGGIGDEQFF.

V and J are TRBV18 and TRBJ2-3; 11 bases agree with TRBD1. V lost 3 bases and J lost 7; bases outside the gene matches: 3. The CDR3 loop spans 14 amino acids. The germline V gene has CDR1 KGHSH and CDR2 LQKENI. The CDR3 is CASSPGQGANTQYF. The CDR3 bases are TGTGCCAGCTCACCTGGACAGGGGGCGAATACGCAGTATTTT.

The rearrangement uses TRBV19 and TRBJ1-1; 7 bases line up with TRBD1. Looked up from germline, CDR1 is LNHDA and CDR2 is SQIVND (reference sequence). The V and J ends lost 2 bases and 0 bases, in that order; junction bases with no gene match: 9. CDR3 length equals 17 residues. CDR3 sequence (DNA): TGTGCCAGTAGTATACTCCAGGGGGGCCAAATGAACACTGAAGCTTTCTTT. It specifies CASSILQGGQMNTEAFF.

The rearrangement joins TRBV11-3 to TRBJ2-1; no definite D call. CDR3 length: 12 residues. The germline V gene has CDR1 SGHNT and CDR2 YENEEA. Trimming left V 3 bases short and J 4 bases short, with 4 bases between. DNA of the CDR3: TGTGCCAGCAGCTTCCAGTACAATGAGCAGTTCTTC. Translating gives CASSFQYNEQFF.

V gene TRBV5-1 combines with J gene TRBJ2-2, with D perhaps TRBD2 (6 bases). Trimming cost V 5 bases and J 4 bases, with 12 bases left between them. CDR3 length equals 14 residues. The germline gives CDR1 SGHRS, CDR2 YFSETQ. The CDR3 spells CASRPGTVTGELFF. The CDR3 nucleotides are TGCGCCAGCAGGCCAGGGACTGTCACCGGGGAGCTGTTTTTT.

Remarks on this clone: One end of the junction fails to match germline, which may point to a read error. The chain combines TRBV9 with TRBJ1-5, with TRBD1 identical over 7 bases. The CDR3 contains 15 residues. CDR1 is SGDLS and CDR2 is YYNGEE in the germline V gene. CDR3 nucleotide sequence: TGTGCCAGCAGCGTAGGTTTAGGGGGCAACCAGCCCCAGCATTTT. This sequence encodes CASSVGLGGNQPQHF.

CDR3 in amino acids: CAWSGKAEAFF. In nucleotides, the CDR3 is TGTGCCTGGAGTGGGAAGGCTGAAGCTTTCTTT. The chain is built from TRBV30 and TRBJ1-1; the D is unclear. Germline CDR1 and CDR2: GTSNPN and SVGIG (reference sequence). The CDR3 is 11 amino acids. V shed 1 base and J shed 6 bases, with 6 bases lying between them.

The V call is TRBV25-1, the J call TRBJ1-1; D is uncertain. The V and J ends lost 6 bases and 1 base respectively, with 9 bases between them. The germline V gene has CDR1 MGHDK and CDR2 SYGVNS. The CDR3 has 13 amino acids. The CDR3 loop is CASRGIGNTEAFF. The CDR3, as DNA: TGTGCCAGCAGGGGAATAGGGAACACTGAAGCTTTCTTT.

This rearrangement joins TRBV4-2 to TRBJ1-2; tentatively, D is TRBD1 (5 bases). Trimming stripped 1 base from V and 2 bases from J, with 11 bases between. Per the germline V gene, CDR1 is LGHNA and CDR2 is YNFKEQ. This CDR3 contains 15 residues. CDR3 nucleotides: TGTGCCAGCAGCCAAGCCGCAGGGCTCAACTATGGCTACACCTTC. This sequence encodes CASSQAAGLNYGYTF.

The chain joins TRBV4-1 to TRBJ1-1, with unresolved D. Trimming removed 0 bases at V and 12 bases at J, with 14 bases between. The CDR3 has 13 residues. CDR1 is MGHRA, CDR2 YSYEKL, per germline. CDR3 amino acids: CASSQEWAAITFF. CDR3 in DNA: TGCGCCAGCAGCCAAGAATGGGCAGCAATTACTTTCTTT.

The rearrangement uses TRBV5-1 and TRBJ1-5; 7 bases agree with TRBD1. V shed 4 bases, J shed 4 bases, and the junction held 11 bases outside the gene matches. The CDR3 is 16 amino acids. Germline values: CDR1 SGHRS, CDR2 YFSETQ. CDR3 residues: CASSPDTGDGNQPQHF. CDR3 bases: TGCGCCAGCAGCCCAGACACAGGGGATGGTAATCAGCCCCAGCATTTT.

The rearrangement joins TRBV7-6 to TRBJ1-1; D unclear. This CDR3 region has 13 residues. Germline V lookup: CDR1 SGHVS, CDR2 FNYEAQ. Trimming removed 1 base at V and 1 base at J, with 4 bases between. CDR3 protein: CASSLVENTEAFF. The CDR3 nucleotides read TGTGCCAGCAGCTTAGTGGAGAACACTGAAGCTTTCTTT.

The gene calls are TRBV5-1 and TRBJ1-5; perhaps TRBD1 as D (5 bases). Germline V CDR1 and CDR2: SGHRS, YFSETQ. The CDR3 sequence is 15 residues long. The V end lost 0 bases, the J end lost 4 bases, and 11 bases lay between the germline ends. The CDR3 bases are TGCGCCAGCAGCTTGGAACCGGGGGGGAATCAGCCCCAGCATTTT. It is translated as CASSLEPGGNQPQHF.

J is TRBJ1-1 and V is TRBV30, with unresolved D. Trimming shortened V by 0 bases and J by 2 bases, and 7 bases separated the two germline ends. Germline V gives CDR1 GTSNPN, CDR2 SVGIG (reference sequence). The CDR3 length is 13 residues. The CDR3 spells CAWSVWENTEAFF. The CDR3 nucleotides read TGTGCCTGGAGTGTATGGGAAAACACTGAAGCTTTCTTT.

About this clone itself: At one of its ends the junction is not consistent with the germline gene, which may arise from a read error. V and J are TRBV7-7 and TRBJ2-5; 12 bases map to TRBD1. Germline values: CDR1 SSHAT, CDR2 FNYEAQ (reference sequence). This CDR3 comprises 15 residues. CDR3 nucleotide sequence: TGTGCTAGCAGCTTGGGGACAGGGGGCGCTGAGACCCAGTACTTC. This codes for CASSLGTGGAETQYF. The variable domain in full, completed from reference TRBV7-7 and TRBJ2-5, reads GAGVSQSPRYKVTKRGQDVTLRCDPISSHATLYWYQQALGQGPEFLTYFNYEAQPDKSGLPSDRFSAERPEGSISTLTIQRTEQRDSAMYRCASSLGTGGAETQYFGPGTRLLVL.

The chain has TRBV19 and TRBJ1-1; a possible D gene is TRBD1 (6 bases). The CDR3 totals 13 residues. V was trimmed by 5 bases and J by 5 bases, leaving 12 bases between them. Germline assignment: CDR1 LNHDA and CDR2 SQIVND (reference sequence). The CDR3 sequence: CASSPADRTEAFF. In DNA, the CDR3 is TGTGCCAGTAGTCCCGCTGACAGGACTGAAGCTTTCTTT.